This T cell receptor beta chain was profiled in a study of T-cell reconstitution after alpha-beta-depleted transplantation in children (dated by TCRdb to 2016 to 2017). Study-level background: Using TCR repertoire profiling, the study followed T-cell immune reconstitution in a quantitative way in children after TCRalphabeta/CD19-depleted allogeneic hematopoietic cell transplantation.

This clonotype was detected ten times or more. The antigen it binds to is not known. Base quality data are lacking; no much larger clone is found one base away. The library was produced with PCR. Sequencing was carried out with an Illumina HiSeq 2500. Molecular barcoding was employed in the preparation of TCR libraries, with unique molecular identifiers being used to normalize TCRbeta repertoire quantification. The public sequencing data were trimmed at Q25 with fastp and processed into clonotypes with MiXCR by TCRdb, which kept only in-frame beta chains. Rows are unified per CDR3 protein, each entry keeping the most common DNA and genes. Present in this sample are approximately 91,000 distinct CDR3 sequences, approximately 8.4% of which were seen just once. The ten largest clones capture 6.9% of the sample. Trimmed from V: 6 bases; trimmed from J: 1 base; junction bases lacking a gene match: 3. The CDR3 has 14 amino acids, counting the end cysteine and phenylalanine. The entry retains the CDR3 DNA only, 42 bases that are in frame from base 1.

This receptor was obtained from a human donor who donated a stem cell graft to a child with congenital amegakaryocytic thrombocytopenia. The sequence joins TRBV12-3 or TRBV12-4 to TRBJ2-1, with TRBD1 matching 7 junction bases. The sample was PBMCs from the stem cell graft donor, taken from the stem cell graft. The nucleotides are TGTGCCAGCAGACGACAGGGTTCCTACAATGAGCAGTTCTTC. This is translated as CASRRQGSYNEQFF.